This T cell receptor (beta chain) was retrieved from a study of T cell repertoires in aging, cancer and after chemotherapy. A mixed TRB-A/B primer pool amplified rearranged TRB by multiplex touch-down PCR. Via MiXCR, TCRdb re-called the multiplex PCR reads, giving one row per CDR3 protein. The repertoire holds fewer than 6,000 distinct CDR3 sequences, with less than 25% as singletons. Whole-study results and caveats: Across the chemotherapy interval, each cancer cohort showed higher median generation probability, suggesting thymic rebound. Untreated cancer patients had significantly lower blood TCR diversity than age-matched healthy donors.

Comment on this clonotype: Its antigen is still unknown.

Peripheral blood genomic DNA, not sorted cells or RNA, was the template. J gave up 3 bases and V 8 bases, and 0 bases lay outside the gene matches. This CDR3 spans 12 amino acids. CDR1 and CDR2 from the germline V gene are SNHLY and FYNNEI. The rearrangement uses TRBV2 and TRBJ2-2; 7 positions agree with TRBD1. The sample comprised blood. The TCR sequence derives from a human donor with a blood cancer. The CDR3 here is CASDRDTGELFF. CDR3 bases: TGTGCCAGCGACAGGGACACCGGGGAGCTGTTTTTT.